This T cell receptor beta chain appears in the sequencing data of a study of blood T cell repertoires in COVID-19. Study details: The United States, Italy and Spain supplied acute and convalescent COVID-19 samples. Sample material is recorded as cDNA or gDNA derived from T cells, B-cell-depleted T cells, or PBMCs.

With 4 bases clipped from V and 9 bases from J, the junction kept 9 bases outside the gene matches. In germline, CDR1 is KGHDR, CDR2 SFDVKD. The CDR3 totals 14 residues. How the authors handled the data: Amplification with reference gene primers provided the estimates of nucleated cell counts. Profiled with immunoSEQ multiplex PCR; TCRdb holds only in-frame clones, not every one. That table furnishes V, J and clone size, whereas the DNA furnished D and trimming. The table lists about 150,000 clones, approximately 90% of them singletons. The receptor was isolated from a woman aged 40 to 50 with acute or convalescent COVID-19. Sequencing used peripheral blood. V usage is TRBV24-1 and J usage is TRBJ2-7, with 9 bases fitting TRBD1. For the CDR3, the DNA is TGTGCCACCAGTGAGCCGACAGGGGGTGGCCGGCAGTACTTC. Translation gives CATSEPTGGGRQYF.